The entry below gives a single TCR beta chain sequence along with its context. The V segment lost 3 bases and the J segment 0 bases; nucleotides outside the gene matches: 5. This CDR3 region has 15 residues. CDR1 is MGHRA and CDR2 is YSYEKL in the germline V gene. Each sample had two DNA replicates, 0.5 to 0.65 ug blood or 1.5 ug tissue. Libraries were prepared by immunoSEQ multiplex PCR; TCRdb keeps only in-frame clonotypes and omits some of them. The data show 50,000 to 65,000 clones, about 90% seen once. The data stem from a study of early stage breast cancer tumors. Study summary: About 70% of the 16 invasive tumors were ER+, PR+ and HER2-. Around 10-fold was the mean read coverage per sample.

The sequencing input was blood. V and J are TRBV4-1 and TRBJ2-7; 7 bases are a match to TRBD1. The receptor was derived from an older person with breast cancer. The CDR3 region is CASSQYRDSSYEQYF. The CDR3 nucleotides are TGCGCCAGCAGCCAGTACAGGGACAGCTCCTACGAGCAGTACTTC.